The 21 T cell receptor beta chains below were found in one sample sequenced in a study of T cell responses to AZD1222 COVID-19 vaccine. The data were produced by immunoSEQ multiplex PCR, yet TCRdb's version contains in-frame clones alone and is incomplete. The table lists approximately 120,000 clones, around 89% of them singletons. This material consisted of peripheral blood, taken on day 0 of AZD1222 vaccination. The receptors derive from an adult in good health.

The V and J genes are TRBV5-4 and TRBJ2-7; D uncertain. Germline-derived CDR1 and CDR2 are SGHNT and YYREEE (reference sequence). V was trimmed by 3 bases and J by 2 bases, leaving 9 bases between them. The CDR3 length is 13 residues. The CDR3 sequence is CASSYGRTYEQYF. The DNA for the CDR3 is TGTGCCAGCAGCTACGGACGAACCTACGAGCAGTACTTC.

The chain links TRBV5-4 to TRBJ2-2; TRBD2 matches at 12 bases. Germline V gene lookup returns CDR1 SGHNT and CDR2 YYREEE (reference sequence). The V and J ends lost 4 bases and 6 bases, in that order; junction bases with no gene match: 13. The CDR3 has 18 amino acids. CDR3 region: CASSPLTSGSLGAGELFF. CDR3 coding DNA: TGTGCCAGCAGCCCCCTGACTAGCGGGAGTTTGGGAGCCGGGGAGCTGTTTTTT.

The chain employs TRBV5-1 and TRBJ2-3, with D unclear. The V gene's germline CDR1 is SGHRS and CDR2 YFSETQ. CDR3 length: 14 residues. V lost 0 bases to trimming and J lost 7 bases, with 12 bases between them. The DNA for the CDR3 is TGCGCCAGCAGCTTGGGGGTCCCTCGAAATACGCAGTATTTT. Its protein is CASSLGVPRNTQYF.

J is TRBJ1-3 and V is TRBV6-5; a weak D match, TRBD1 (5 bases). The CDR3 length is 14 residues. Between the trimmed V and J ends, which lost 7 bases and 5 bases, there was a span of 15 bases. Germline assignment: CDR1 MNHEY and CDR2 SVGAGI. The CDR3 bases are TGTGCCAGCACCAGGATGGACAATAGAAACACCATATATTTT. Translation: CASTRMDNRNTIYF.

V gene TRBV28 combines with J gene TRBJ1-5; 7 bases line up with TRBD1. After removal of 6 bases from V and 4 bases from J, the junction contained 6 bases not matched to a gene. The CDR3 runs 14 residues. Germline-derived CDR1 and CDR2 are MDHEN and SYDVKM. CDR3 loop: CASSRQGLNQPQHF. For the CDR3, the DNA is TGTGCCAGCAGCCGACAGGGACTAAATCAGCCCCAGCATTTT. The full variable domain, rest sourced from reference TRBV28 and TRBJ1-5, is DVKVTQSSRYLVKRTGEKVFLECVQDMDHENMFWYRQDPGLGLRLIYFSYDVKMKEKGDIPEGYSVSREKKERFSLILESASTNQTSMYLCASSRQGLNQPQHFGDGTRLSIL.

This chain links TRBV28 with TRBJ1-5; TRBD1 matches at 9 bases. Germline lookup yields CDR1 MDHEN and CDR2 SYDVKM. J gave up 5 bases and V 8 bases, and 4 bases lay outside the gene matches. This CDR3 has 13 amino acids. The CDR3 DNA follows: TGTGCCAGCCGGACAGGGGAGGATCAGCCCCAGCATTTT. The encoded protein is CASRTGEDQPQHF.

The rearrangement links TRBV30 to TRBJ1-1, with 7 bases fitting TRBD1. The V segment lost 4 bases and the J segment 1 base; nucleotides outside the gene matches: 3. The germline gives CDR1 GTSNPN, CDR2 SVGIG (reference sequence). The CDR3 has 13 residues. For the CDR3, the DNA is TGTGCCTGGATCCGGACAGGGAACACTGAAGCTTTCTTT. This sequence encodes CAWIRTGNTEAFF.

This chain connects TRBV7-3 to TRBJ2-7, with D perhaps being TRBD1 or TRBD2 (5 bases each). Trimming took 5 bases from V and 2 from J, leaving 10 bases between them. The germline gives CDR1 SGHTA, CDR2 FQGTGA. This CDR3 spans 13 amino acids. The CDR3 DNA reads TGTGCCAGCAGCCGGGACGGAGCCTACGAGCAGTACTTC. Protein sequence: CASSRDGAYEQYF.

The chain links TRBV28 to TRBJ2-7; D is ambiguous. The CDR3 length is 13 residues. Looked up from germline, CDR1 is MDHEN and CDR2 is SYDVKM. V was cut by 5 bases and J by 2 bases, with 10 bases left in between. The CDR3 is CASSLPAPYEQYF. The DNA for the CDR3 is TGTGCCAGCAGTCTCCCGGCTCCCTACGAGCAGTACTTC.

This chain uses TRBV11-2 with TRBJ2-7, with 9 bases lining up with TRBD1. The CDR3 runs to 16 residues. With V trimmed by 5 bases and J by 2 bases, 10 bases remained unmatched. Germline CDR1 SGHAT, CDR2 FQNNGV. Here the CDR3 DNA reads TGTGCCAGCAGCGGGGGACAGGGTTACCCCACCTACGAGCAGTACTTC. Protein product: CASSGGQGYPTYEQYF.

V usage is TRBV19 and J usage is TRBJ1-5, with 8 nucleotides matching TRBD1. The CDR3 totals 15 residues. With V trimmed by 4 bases and J by 4 bases, 6 bases remained unmatched. CDR1 is LNHDA and CDR2 is SQIVND in the germline V gene (reference sequence). CDR3 sequence: CASSRARQGNQPQHF. The CDR3 coding sequence is TGTGCCAGTAGTAGGGCCCGACAGGGGAATCAGCCCCAGCATTTT.

Here the CDR3 reads CASSYRFGGTEAFF. The CDR3 DNA reads TGTGCCAGCAGTTACAGGTTCGGGGGCACTGAAGCTTTCTTT. This chain uses TRBV27 with TRBJ1-1, with D perhaps matching TRBD1 (5 bases). The CDR3 runs to 14 residues. The ends were cut back, 4 bases at V and 4 bases at J, with 13 bases in the middle. From germline, CDR1 is MNHEY and CDR2 SMNVEV (reference sequence).

This clone was detected only a few times. This chain connects TRBV4-2 to TRBJ2-1, with 8 bases identical to TRBD2. The CDR3 totals 16 residues. With V trimmed by 0 bases and J by 3 bases, 4 bases remained unmatched. Germline V gene lookup returns CDR1 LGHNA and CDR2 YNFKEQ. The CDR3 spells CASSQDSGGGYNEQFF. The CDR3 region has the DNA TGTGCCAGCAGCCAAGATTCGGGAGGGGGCTACAATGAGCAGTTCTTC.

CDR3 coding DNA: TGTGCCAGCAGCTTGCGGGGCGGAGGAGACACATCTTTCTCCTACGAGCAGTACTTC. Protein product: CASSLRGGGDTSFSYEQYF. V gene TRBV5-5 combines with J gene TRBJ2-7, with D tentatively TRBD1 or TRBD2 (5 bases each). Germline values: CDR1 SGHKS, CDR2 YYEKEE (reference sequence). Trimming cost V 1 base and J 0 bases, with 23 bases left between them. This CDR3 comprises 19 residues.

The chain links TRBV14 to TRBJ2-3, with 7 nucleotides matching TRBD2. The V and J ends lost 1 base and 8 bases, in that order; junction bases with no gene match: 9. The CDR3 consists of 15 residues. Germline V gene data show CDR1 as SGHDN and CDR2 as FVKESK. CDR3: CASSQGAGWLGTQYF. As DNA, the CDR3 is TGTGCCAGCAGCCAAGGAGCGGGGTGGCTCGGTACGCAGTATTTT.

The CDR3, as DNA: TGTGCCAGTAGTATGATGGACAGGGAAGGAGGACAGCCCCAGCATTTT. Amino acids: CASSMMDREGGQPQHF. The chain joins TRBV19 to TRBJ1-5; 8 bases are a match to TRBD1. Germline V gives CDR1 LNHDA, CDR2 SQIVND (reference sequence). The CDR3 extends over 16 amino acids. V gave up 3 bases and J gave up 7 bases; unmatched junction bases: 11.

The chain joins TRBV28 to TRBJ2-5; D is undetermined. CDR1 and CDR2 (germline): MDHEN, SYDVKM. V was clipped by 3 bases and J by 5 bases, with 10 bases between them. CDR3 length equals 13 residues. In DNA, the CDR3 is TGTGCCAGCAGTTTGCGAATAGGGGAGACCCAGTACTTC. Translated: CASSLRIGETQYF.

The V and J genes are TRBV28 and TRBJ2-1, with TRBD2 identical over 10 bases. The germline CDR1 and CDR2 sequences are MDHEN and SYDVKM. Trimming removed 7 bases from V and 5 bases from J; junction bases left unmatched: 5. The CDR3 loop spans 14 amino acids. CDR3 amino acids: CASMRTSGDNEQFF. In DNA, the CDR3 is TGTGCCAGCATGAGGACTAGCGGAGACAATGAGCAGTTCTTC.

This clone was observed a handful of times. The chain's CDR3 is CATTRGMENTEAFF. The CDR3 DNA sequence: TGTGCCACCACGCGGGGAATGGAGAACACTGAAGCTTTCTTT. V and J are TRBV6-5 and TRBJ1-1, with D uncertain. This CDR3 has 14 amino acids. Trimming stripped 10 bases from V and 1 base from J, with 16 bases between. The germline gives CDR1 MNHEY, CDR2 SVGAGI.

The rearrangement uses TRBV7-8 and TRBJ2-7; D is perhaps TRBD2 (5 bases). The germline CDR1 and CDR2 sequences are SGHVS and FQNEAQ. The CDR3 covers 15 residues. V was pared by 1 base and J by 7 bases, with 17 bases between. The CDR3, as DNA: TGTGCCAGCAGCTTAGTTACGGGTCCATCGGGGGAGCAGTACTTC. Residues: CASSLVTGPSGEQYF.

V and J are TRBV7-9 and TRBJ1-2, with D unclear. V was trimmed by 0 bases and J by 3 bases, leaving 2 bases between them. Germline assignment: CDR1 SEHNR and CDR2 FQNEAQ (reference sequence). CDR3 length: 12 amino acids. This CDR3 is CASSLADYGYTF. CDR3 in DNA: TGTGCCAGCAGCTTAGCCGACTATGGCTACACCTTC.